There are a few counts of the clone carrying this T cell receptor (beta chain). TCRdb used MiXCR to reprocess the 5' RACE reads, holding one entry per CDR3 protein. The data contain 35,000 to 50,000 distinct CDR3 sequences, roughly 30% of them singletons. Trimming cost V 10 bases and J 3 bases, with 16 bases left between them. Per germline, CDR1 MNHEY and CDR2 SVGEGT. This CDR3 has 14 amino acids. Sequencing was performed on tumor-infiltrating memory CD4+ T cells sorted from the breast tumor. As to subset: memory CD4+ T cells, CD4+CD45RO+CD25-. The sequence was collected from a female donor with breast cancer. The chain recombines TRBV6-2 or TRBV6-3 with TRBJ1-5, with D perhaps TRBD1 (6 bases). CDR3 protein: CATADRRDNQPQHF. In DNA, the CDR3 is TGTGCCACCGCTGACAGGCGGGACAATCAGCCCCAGCATTTT.